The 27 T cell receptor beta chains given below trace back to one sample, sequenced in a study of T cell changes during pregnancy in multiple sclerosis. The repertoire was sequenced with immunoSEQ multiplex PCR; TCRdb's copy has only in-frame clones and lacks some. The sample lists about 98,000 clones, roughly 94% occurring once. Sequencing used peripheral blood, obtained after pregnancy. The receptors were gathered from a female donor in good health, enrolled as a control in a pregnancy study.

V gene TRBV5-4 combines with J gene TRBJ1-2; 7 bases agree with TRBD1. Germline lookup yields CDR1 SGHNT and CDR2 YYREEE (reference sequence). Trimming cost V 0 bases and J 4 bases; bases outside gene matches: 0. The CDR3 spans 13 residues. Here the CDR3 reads CASSLDRGYGYTF. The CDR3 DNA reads TGTGCCAGCAGCTTGGACAGGGGCTATGGCTACACCTTC. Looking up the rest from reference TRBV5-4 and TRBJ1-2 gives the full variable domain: ETGVTQSPTHLIKTRGQQVTLRCSSQSGHNTVSWYQQALGQGPQFIFQYYREEENGRGNFPPRFSGLQFPNYSSELNVNALELDDSALYLCASSLDRGYGYTFGSGTRLTVV.

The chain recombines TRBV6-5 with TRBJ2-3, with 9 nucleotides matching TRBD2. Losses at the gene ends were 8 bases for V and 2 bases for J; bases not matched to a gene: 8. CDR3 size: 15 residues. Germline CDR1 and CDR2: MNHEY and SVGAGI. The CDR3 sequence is CASGGSGGITDTQYF. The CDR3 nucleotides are TGTGCCAGCGGGGGCAGCGGGGGGATCACAGATACGCAGTATTTT.

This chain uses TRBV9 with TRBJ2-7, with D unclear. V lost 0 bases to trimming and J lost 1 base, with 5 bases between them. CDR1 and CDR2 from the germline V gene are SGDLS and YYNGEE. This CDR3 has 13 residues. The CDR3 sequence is CASSVGQSYEQYF. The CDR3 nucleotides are TGTGCCAGCAGCGTAGGACAATCCTACGAGCAGTACTTC.

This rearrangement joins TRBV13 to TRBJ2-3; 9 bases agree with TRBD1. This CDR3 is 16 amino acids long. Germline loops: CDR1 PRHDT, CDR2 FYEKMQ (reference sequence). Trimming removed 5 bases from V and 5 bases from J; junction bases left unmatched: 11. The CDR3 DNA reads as TGTGCCAGCAGCCTATCCCGGGACAGGGTGGAAGATACGCAGTATTTT. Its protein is CASSLSRDRVEDTQYF.

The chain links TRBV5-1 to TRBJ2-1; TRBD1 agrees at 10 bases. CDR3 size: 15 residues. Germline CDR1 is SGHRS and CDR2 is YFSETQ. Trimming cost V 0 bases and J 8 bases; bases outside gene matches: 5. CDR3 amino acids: CASSLGGTGADEQFF. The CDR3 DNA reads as TGCGCCAGCAGCTTGGGCGGGACAGGGGCCGATGAGCAGTTCTTC.

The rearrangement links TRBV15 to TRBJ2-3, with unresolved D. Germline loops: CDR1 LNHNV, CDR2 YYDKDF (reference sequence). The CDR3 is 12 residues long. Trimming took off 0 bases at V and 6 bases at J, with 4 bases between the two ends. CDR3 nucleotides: TGTGCCACCAGCAGAGATCAGGATACGCAGTATTTT. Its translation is CATSRDQDTQYF.

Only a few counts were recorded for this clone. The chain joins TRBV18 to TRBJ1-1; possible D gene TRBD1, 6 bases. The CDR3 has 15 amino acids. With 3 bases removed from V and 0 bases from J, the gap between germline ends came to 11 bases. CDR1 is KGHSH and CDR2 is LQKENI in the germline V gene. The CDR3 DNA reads TGTGCCAGCTCACCCAGGACAGACTTGAACACTGAAGCTTTCTTT. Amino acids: CASSPRTDLNTEAFF.

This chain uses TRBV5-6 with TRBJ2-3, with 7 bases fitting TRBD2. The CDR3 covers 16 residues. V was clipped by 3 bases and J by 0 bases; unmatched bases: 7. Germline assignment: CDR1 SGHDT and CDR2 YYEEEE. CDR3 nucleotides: TGTGCCAGCAGCTCCCCCCTAGCGGCTAGCACAGATACGCAGTATTTT. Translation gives CASSSPLAASTDTQYF.

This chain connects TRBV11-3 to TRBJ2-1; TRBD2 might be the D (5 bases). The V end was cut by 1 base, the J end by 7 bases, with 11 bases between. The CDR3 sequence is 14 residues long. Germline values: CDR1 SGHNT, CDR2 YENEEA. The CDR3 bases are TGTGCCAGCAGCTTAGGATCTTCGGGAAATGAGCAGTTCTTC. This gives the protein CASSLGSSGNEQFF.

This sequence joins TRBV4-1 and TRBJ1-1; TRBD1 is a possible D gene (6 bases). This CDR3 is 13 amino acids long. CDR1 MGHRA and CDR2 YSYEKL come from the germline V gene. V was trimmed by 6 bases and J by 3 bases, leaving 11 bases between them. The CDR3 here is CASRDTGHTEAFF. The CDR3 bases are TGCGCCAGCAGGGACACAGGGCACACTGAAGCTTTCTTT.

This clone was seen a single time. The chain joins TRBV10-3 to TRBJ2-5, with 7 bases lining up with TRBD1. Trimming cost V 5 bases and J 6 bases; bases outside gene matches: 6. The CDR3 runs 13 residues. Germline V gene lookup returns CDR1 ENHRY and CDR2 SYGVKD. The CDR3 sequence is CAISTGELKTQYF. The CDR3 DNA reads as TGTGCCATCAGTACAGGGGAATTGAAGACCCAGTACTTC.

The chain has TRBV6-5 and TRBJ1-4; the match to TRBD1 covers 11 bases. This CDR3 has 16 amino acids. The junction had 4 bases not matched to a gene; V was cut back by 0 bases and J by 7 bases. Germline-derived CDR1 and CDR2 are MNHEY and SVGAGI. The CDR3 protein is CASSYSPGQGVEKLFF. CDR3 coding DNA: TGTGCCAGCAGTTACTCACCGGGACAGGGGGTTGAAAAACTGTTTTTT.

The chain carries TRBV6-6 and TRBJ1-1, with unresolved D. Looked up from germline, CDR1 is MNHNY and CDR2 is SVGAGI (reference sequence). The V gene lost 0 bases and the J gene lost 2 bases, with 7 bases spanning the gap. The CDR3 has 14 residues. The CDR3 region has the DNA TGTGCCAGCAGTTACTCTGTTAGAAACACTGAAGCTTTCTTT. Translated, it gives CASSYSVRNTEAFF.

The CDR3 DNA sequence: TGTGCCAGCAGCCATTGGGAGAGCTCCTACAATGAGCAGTTCTTC. Translating it yields CASSHWESSYNEQFF. The chain recombines TRBV14 with TRBJ2-1, with a possible D match to TRBD2 (5 bases). V lost 3 bases and J 0 bases, leaving 9 bases between the germline ends. This CDR3 is 15 amino acids long. Germline V gene sequence: CDR1 SGHDN, CDR2 FVKESK.

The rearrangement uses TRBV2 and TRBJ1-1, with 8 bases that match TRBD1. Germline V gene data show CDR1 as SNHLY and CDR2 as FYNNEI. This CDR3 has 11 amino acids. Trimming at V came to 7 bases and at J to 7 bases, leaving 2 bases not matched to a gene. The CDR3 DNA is TGTGCCAGCATCGGACAGGGTGAAGCTTTCTTT. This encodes CASIGQGEAFF.

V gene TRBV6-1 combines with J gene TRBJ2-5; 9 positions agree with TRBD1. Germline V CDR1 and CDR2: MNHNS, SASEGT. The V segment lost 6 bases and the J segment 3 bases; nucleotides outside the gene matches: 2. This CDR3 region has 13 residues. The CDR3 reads CASRGTGKETQYF. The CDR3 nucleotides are TGTGCCAGCAGGGGGACAGGGAAAGAGACCCAGTACTTC.

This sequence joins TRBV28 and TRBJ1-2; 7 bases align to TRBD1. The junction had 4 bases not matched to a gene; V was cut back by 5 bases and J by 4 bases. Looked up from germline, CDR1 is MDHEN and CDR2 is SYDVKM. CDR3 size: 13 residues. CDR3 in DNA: TGTGCCAGCAGTCCGACAGGGCGCTATGGCTACACCTTC. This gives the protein CASSPTGRYGYTF.

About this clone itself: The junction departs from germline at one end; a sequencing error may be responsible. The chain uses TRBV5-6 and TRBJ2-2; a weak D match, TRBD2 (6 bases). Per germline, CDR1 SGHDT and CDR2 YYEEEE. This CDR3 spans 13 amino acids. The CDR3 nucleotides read TGTGCCAGCAGTTTGGGACTCCCAGGGGAGCTGTTTTTT. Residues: CASSLGLPGELFF.

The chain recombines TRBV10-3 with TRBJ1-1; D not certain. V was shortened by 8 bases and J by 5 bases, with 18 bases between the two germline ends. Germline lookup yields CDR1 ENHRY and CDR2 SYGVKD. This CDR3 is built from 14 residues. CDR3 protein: CAIREAVGGTEAFF. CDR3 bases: TGTGCCATCCGGGAGGCCGTGGGAGGAACTGAAGCTTTCTTT.

The CDR3 sequence: CASSIFGLGKNEQFF. In DNA form, the CDR3 reads TGTGCCAGTAGTATATTCGGACTAGGCAAGAATGAGCAGTTCTTC. The chain employs TRBV19 and TRBJ2-1; 7 nucleotides agree with TRBD2. This CDR3 has 15 residues. Looked up from germline, CDR1 is LNHDA and CDR2 is SQIVND (reference sequence). The V and J ends lost 2 bases and 7 bases, in that order; junction bases with no gene match: 8.

The CDR3 DNA sequence: TGTGCTAGTGGTTTGCAAATACAGGGGAGCGGGCGGCCCCAGCATTTT. It translates to CASGLQIQGSGRPQHF. V gene TRBV12-5 combines with J gene TRBJ1-5, with 7 bases aligning to TRBD1. After removal of 2 bases from V and 9 bases from J, the junction contained 13 bases not matched to a gene. There are 16 residues in the CDR3. Looked up from germline, CDR1 is LGHNT and CDR2 is FRNRAP.

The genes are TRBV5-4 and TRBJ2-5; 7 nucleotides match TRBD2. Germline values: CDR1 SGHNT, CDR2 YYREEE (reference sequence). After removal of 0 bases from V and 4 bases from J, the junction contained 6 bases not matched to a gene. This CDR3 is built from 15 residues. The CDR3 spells CASSLVGGRGETQYF. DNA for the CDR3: TGTGCCAGCAGCTTGGTTGGGGGGAGGGGAGAGACCCAGTACTTC.

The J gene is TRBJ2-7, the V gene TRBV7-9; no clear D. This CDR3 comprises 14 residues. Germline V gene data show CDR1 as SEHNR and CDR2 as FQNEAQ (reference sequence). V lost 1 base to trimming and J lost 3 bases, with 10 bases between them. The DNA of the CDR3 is TGTGCCAGCAGCTTAGGTCAGCGAGTCTACGAGCAGTACTTC. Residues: CASSLGQRVYEQYF.

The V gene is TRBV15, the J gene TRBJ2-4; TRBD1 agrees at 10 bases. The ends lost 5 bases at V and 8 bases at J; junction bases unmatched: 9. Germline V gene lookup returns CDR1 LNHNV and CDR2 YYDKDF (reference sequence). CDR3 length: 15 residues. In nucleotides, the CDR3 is TGTGCCACCAGCTACCGGGACAGGGGTAGAGACATTCAGTACTTC. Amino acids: CATSYRDRGRDIQYF. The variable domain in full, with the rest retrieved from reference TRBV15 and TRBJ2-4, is DAMVIQNPRYQVTQFGKPVTLSCSQTLNHNVMYWYQQKSSQAPKLLFHYYDKDFNNEADTPDNFQSRRPNTSFCFLDIRSPGLGDTAMYLCATSYRDRGRDIQYFGAGTRLSVL.

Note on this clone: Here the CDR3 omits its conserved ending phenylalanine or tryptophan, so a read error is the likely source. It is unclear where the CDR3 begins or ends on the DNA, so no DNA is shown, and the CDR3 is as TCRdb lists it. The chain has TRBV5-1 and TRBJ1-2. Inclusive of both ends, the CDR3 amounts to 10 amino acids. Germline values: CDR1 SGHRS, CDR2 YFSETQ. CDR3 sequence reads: CASSLEGAEG.

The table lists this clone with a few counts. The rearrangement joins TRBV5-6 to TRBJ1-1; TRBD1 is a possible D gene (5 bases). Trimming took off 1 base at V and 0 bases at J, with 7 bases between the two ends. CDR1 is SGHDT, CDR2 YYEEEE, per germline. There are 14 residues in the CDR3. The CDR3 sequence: CASSLSGMNTEAFF. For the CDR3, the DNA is TGTGCCAGCAGCTTGTCAGGGATGAACACTGAAGCTTTCTTT. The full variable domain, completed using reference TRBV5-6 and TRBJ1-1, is DAGVTQSPTHLIKTRGQQVTLRCSPKSGHDTVSWYQQALGQGPQFIFQYYEEEERQRGNFPDRFSGHQFPNYSSELNVNALLLGDSALYLCASSLSGMNTEAFFGQGTRLTVV.

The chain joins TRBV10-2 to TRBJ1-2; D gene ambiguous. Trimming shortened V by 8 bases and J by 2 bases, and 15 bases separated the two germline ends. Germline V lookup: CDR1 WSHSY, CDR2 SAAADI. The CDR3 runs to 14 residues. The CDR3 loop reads CASGEMRINYGYTF. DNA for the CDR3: TGCGCCAGCGGAGAGATGAGGATCAACTATGGCTACACCTTC.